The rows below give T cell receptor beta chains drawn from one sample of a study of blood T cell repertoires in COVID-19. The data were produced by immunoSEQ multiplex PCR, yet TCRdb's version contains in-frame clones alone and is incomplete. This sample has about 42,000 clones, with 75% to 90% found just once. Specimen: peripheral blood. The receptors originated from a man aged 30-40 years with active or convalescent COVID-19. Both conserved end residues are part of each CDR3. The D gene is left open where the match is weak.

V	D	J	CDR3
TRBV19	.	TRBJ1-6	CASSIKGFGTLHF
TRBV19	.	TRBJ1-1	CASRPWDSLNTEAFF
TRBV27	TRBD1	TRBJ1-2	CASSSGQGIGYTF
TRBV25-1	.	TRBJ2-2	CASSRGGGELFF
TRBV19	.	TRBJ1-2	CASRGGTYYGYTF
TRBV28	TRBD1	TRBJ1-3	CASRPGQGGNTIYF
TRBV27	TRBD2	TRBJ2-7	CASSLWRGGSEQYF
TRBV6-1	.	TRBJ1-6	CASSDRENSPLHF
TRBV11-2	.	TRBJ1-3	CASSADRGNTIYF
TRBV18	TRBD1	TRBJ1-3	CASSRGTGAGNTIYF
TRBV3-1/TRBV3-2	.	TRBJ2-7	CASSLHAGKNRGSYEQYF
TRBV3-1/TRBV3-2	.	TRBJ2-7	CASSRWEYEQYF
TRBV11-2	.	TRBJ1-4	CASSFNGGGTKKLFF
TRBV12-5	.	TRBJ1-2	CASRPGSNYGYTF
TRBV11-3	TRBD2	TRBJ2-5	CASSKALAGGEETQYF
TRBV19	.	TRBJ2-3	CASRDLTFRTDTQYF
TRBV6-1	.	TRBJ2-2	CASSEVTRGPGELFF
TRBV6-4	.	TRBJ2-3	CASSEGQSRTDTQYF
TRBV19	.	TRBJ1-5	CASSISPYVTGTSAPPGHF
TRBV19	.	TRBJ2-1	CASSVQTEFNEQFF
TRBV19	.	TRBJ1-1	CASSIVGTSNTEAFF
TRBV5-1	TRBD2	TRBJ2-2	CASSLNLAGGQTGELFF
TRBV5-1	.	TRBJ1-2	CASSPRDATREGYTF
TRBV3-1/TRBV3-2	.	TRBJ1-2	CASSQVGADGYTF
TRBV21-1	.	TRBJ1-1	CASSRRPGTGGGGGTEAFF
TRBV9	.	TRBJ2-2	CASSDPQGSGELFF
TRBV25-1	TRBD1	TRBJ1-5	CASSAAGTGFQPQHF
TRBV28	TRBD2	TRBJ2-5	CASSSRLAGTRETQYF
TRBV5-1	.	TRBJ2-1	CASTQIDRGSYNEQFF
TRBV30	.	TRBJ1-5	CAWSVVTKSQPQHF
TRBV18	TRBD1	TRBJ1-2	CASSPDRGLGYTF
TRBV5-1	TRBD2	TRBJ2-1	CASSSLAGASYNEQFF
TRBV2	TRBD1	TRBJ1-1	CASTRDRDTEAFF
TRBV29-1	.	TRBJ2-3	CSVAGTATDTQYF
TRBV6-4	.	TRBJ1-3	CASSPSGDSGNTIYF
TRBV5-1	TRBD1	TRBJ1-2	CASRQDRVSVGYTF
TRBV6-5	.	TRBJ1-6	CASRPGQTNNSPLHF
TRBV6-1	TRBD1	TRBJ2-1	CASSRQGWYEQFF
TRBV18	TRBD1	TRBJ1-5	CASSSGGTVAGQPQHF
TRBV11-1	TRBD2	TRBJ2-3	CASRGTSRTRTDTQYF
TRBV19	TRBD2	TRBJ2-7	CASSIAARLAGGIYEQYF
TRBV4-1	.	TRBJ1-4	CASSQDAWGRGNGEKLFF
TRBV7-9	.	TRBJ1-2	CASSLGGEGYTF
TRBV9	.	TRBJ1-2	CASSALDYGYTF
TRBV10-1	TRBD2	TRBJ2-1	CASSEGTSGSNEQFF
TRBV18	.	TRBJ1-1	CASSPSNRNTEAFF
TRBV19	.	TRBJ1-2	CASSIAGGAHSYGYTF
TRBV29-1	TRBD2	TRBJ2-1	CSVGEGYNEQFF
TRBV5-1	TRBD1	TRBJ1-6	CASSLALIGKGTGYSPLHF
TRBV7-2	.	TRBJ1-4	CASSAQGRPNEKLFF
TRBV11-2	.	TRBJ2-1	CASSPEAQGGNEQFF
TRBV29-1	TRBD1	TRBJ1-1	CSVGDRGVNTEAFF
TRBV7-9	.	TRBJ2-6	CAGRGLPSGANVLTF
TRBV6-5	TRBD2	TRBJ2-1	CASRGLAGSNEQFF
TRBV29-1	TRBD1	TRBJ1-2	CSVQTGVGYTF